This TCR beta chain stems from a study of spatial heterogeneity in lung cancer. Study overall: More beta-chain than alpha-chain sequences were consistently detected.

Time point meaning: sample taken at primary tumor resection. Researchers sequenced whole RNA taken from tumor, nontumor lung or frozen PBMC without sorting. V lost 5 bases, J lost 2 bases, and 15 bases lay in between. The CDR3 has 15 residues. Germline V gene sequence: CDR1 SGHAT, CDR2 FQNNGV. Using its own MiXCR run on the 5' RACE reads, TCRdb lists one record per CDR3 protein. The sample consists of around 4,000 distinct CDR3 sequences, roughly 8.8% of them appearing once. This clonotype rates as medium-sized. The source material was normal lung tissue next to the tumor, sampled at surgery. This clonotype originated in a female donor with early-stage non-small cell lung cancer. The chain recombines TRBV11-2 with TRBJ2-5; D is tentatively TRBD1 or TRBD2 (6 bases each). The CDR3 nucleotides are TGTGCCAGCAGCCGAGAGGGGGGTCGGCAAGAGACCCAGTACTTC. Translation gives CASSREGGRQETQYF.